Included here is one TCR beta chain sequence, with context. This CDR3 is 13 amino acids long. V was cut by 6 bases and J by 8 bases, with 11 bases left in between. Generated by immunoSEQ multiplex PCR, the TCRdb table keeps only in-frame clones and is missing some. Altogether roughly 250,000 clones are present, 84% being singletons, with the ten largest covering about 4%. This specimen belongs to a study of blood T cell repertoires in COVID-19. Study-wide context: The United States, Italy and Spain provided the acute and convalescent COVID-19 samples.

Specimen: peripheral blood. This clonotype was sampled from a man in his forties or fifties with acute or convalescent COVID-19. V is TRBV12-3 or TRBV12-4 and J is TRBJ1-6; D ambiguous. CDR3 DNA: TGTGCCAGCAGGAGGGCAGATGATTCACCCCTCCACTTT. Translated, it gives CASRRADDSPLHF.